This T cell receptor (beta chain) came from a study of blood T cells in healthy people across ages. Next came a second PCR, run for about 6 to 12 cycles, which used a sample-barcoded 5' primer along with a J-beta primer mix. TCRdb re-called the 5' RACE reads through MiXCR, storing one row per CDR3 protein. The sample has more than 750,000 distinct CDR3 sequences; 29% are singletons. Between the trimmed V and J ends, which lost 1 base and 6 bases, there was a span of 9 bases. Germline loops: CDR1 SGHTA, CDR2 FQGNSA. CDR3 length: 13 residues. This clonotype showed up just a few times. This sample was also put to use in a study of T cells of mothers and their children.

This clonotype originated in a woman in her thirties or forties in good health. The J gene is TRBJ1-1, the V gene TRBV7-2; the D gene is possibly TRBD1 (5 bases). Source material: blood. The CDR3 DNA reads as TGTGCCAGCAGCTTAGGGGGGAATCCTGAAGCTTTCTTT. This gives the protein CASSLGGNPEAFF.